These 6 T cell receptor beta chains were sequenced from one sample in a study of blood T cell repertoires in COVID-19. Sequencing used immunoSEQ multiplex PCR; TCRdb keeps in-frame clones, though not all of them. This sample has around 180,000 clones; approximately 74% occur once, and the top ten carry less than 3%. What was sequenced was peripheral blood. These TCRs come from a woman of 80 years or more with acute or convalescent COVID-19.

The chain recombines TRBV18 with TRBJ2-1, with 14 bases matching TRBD2. CDR3 length: 18 amino acids. Germline values: CDR1 KGHSH, CDR2 LQKENI. Trimming cost V 2 bases and J 5 bases; bases outside gene matches: 8. CDR3 amino acids: CASSPWTSGRSWNNEQFF. The DNA of the CDR3 is TGTGCCAGCTCACCATGGACTAGCGGGAGGAGTTGGAACAATGAGCAGTTCTTC.

Only a few counts were recorded for this clone. The rearrangement uses TRBV19 and TRBJ2-1, with TRBD2 identical over 9 bases. V gave up 3 bases and J gave up 0 bases; unmatched junction bases: 12. The CDR3 sequence is 19 residues long. CDR1 is LNHDA, CDR2 SQIVND, per germline (reference sequence). DNA of the CDR3: TGTGCCAGTAGTATTAGCGGGAGAGGGGGTCCGAGCTCCTACAATGAGCAGTTCTTC. Translation: CASSISGRGGPSSYNEQFF.

This chain joins TRBV29-1 and TRBJ2-3, with TRBD2 matching 14 bases. This CDR3 comprises 15 residues. After removal of 7 bases from V and 4 bases from J, the junction contained 7 bases not matched to a gene. Germline V gives CDR1 SQVTM, CDR2 ANQGSEA. DNA of the CDR3: TGCAGCGGGCTAGGACTAGCGGGAGGTGCAGATACGCAGTATTTT. Protein product: CSGLGLAGGADTQYF.

J is TRBJ1-5 and V is TRBV19, with 7 nucleotides matching TRBD1. V was clipped by 8 bases and J by 5 bases; unmatched bases: 6. CDR3 length equals 13 residues. Germline V gene data show CDR1 as LNHDA and CDR2 as SQIVND (reference sequence). This CDR3 reads CASGQVSDQPQHF. DNA for the CDR3: TGTGCCAGTGGACAGGTTTCCGATCAGCCCCAGCATTTT. Variable domain in full (rest from reference TRBV19 and TRBJ1-5): DGGITQSPKYLFRKEGQNVTLSCEQNLNHDAMYWYRQDPGQGLRLIYYSQIVNDFQKGDIAEGYSVSREKKESFPLTVTSAQKNPTAFYLCASGQVSDQPQHFGDGTRLSIL.

The chain carries TRBV2 and TRBJ2-7; TRBD1 agrees at 8 bases. Germline V lookup: CDR1 SNHLY, CDR2 FYNNEI. The CDR3 length is 13 residues. V lost 5 bases, J lost 6 bases, and 6 bases stayed unmatched. CDR3 nucleotide sequence: TGTGCCAGCAGTAGAGACAGGGGCGTCGAGCAGTACTTC. It specifies CASSRDRGVEQYF.

This rearrangement joins TRBV19 to TRBJ2-5, with D possibly being TRBD1 (5 bases). This CDR3 is built from 14 residues. Deletions cut 7 bases from V and 1 base from J, with 13 bases between. The germline V gene encodes CDR1 LNHDA and CDR2 SQIVND (reference sequence). The CDR3 DNA reads as TGTGCCAGTACCGGGCAGGGATCCCAAGAGACCCAGTACTTC. Protein: CASTGQGSQETQYF. The full variable domain, its missing parts supplied by reference TRBV19 and TRBJ2-5, is DGGITQSPKYLFRKEGQNVTLSCEQNLNHDAMYWYRQDPGQGLRLIYYSQIVNDFQKGDIAEGYSVSREKKESFPLTVTSAQKNPTAFYLCASTGQGSQETQYFGPGTRLLVL.